What follows are 24 T cell receptor beta chains derived from one specimen sequenced in a study of vaccination and CD4 T cells after COVID-19. Oncomine TCR Beta short-read sequencing was applied to DNA from cultured CD4+ T cells. TCRdb independently ran MiXCR on the PCR reads; one entry per CDR3 protein. The repertoire includes fewer than 20,000 distinct CDR3 sequences, around 80% of them detected once, and over 15% sits in the top ten. These receptors have no known antigen. This sample's treatment: roughly ten-day PBMC culture with coronavirus spike peptide pools or control peptides (ViraFEST assay). Sequences were derived from CD4+ T cells from blood, cultured in vitro, sampled after SARS-CoV-2 vaccination. The receptors were sampled from a human donor who received a COVID-19 vaccine.

The rearrangement joins TRBV5-4 to TRBJ2-7; D unresolved. The CDR3 totals 12 residues. Trimming pared 4 bases from V and 8 bases from J, leaving 13 bases between. CDR1 and CDR2 (germline): SGHNT, YYREEE (reference sequence). The CDR3 DNA sequence: TGTGCCAGCAGCAGGTTGGGCGAAAAGCAGTACTTC. Protein sequence: CASSRLGEKQYF.

This rearrangement joins TRBV15 to TRBJ2-3; TRBD2 aligns across 13 bases. The germline gives CDR1 LNHNV, CDR2 YYDKDF (reference sequence). Germline trimming cut 5 bases from V and 5 bases from J; bases unmatched to any gene: 7. CDR3 length: 16 amino acids. The chain's CDR3 is CATSGELAGGEDTQYF. CDR3 DNA sequence: TGTGCCACCAGCGGCGAACTAGCGGGGGGGGAAGATACGCAGTATTTT.

The chain combines TRBV24-1 with TRBJ2-3; the match to TRBD2 covers 12 bases. The V and J ends lost 3 bases and 2 bases, in that order; junction bases with no gene match: 8. Germline V gene sequence: CDR1 KGHDR, CDR2 SFDVKD. The CDR3 spans 18 residues. CDR3 DNA sequence: TGTGCCACCAGTGATCGAGGAGGACTAGCGGGACCCACAGATACGCAGTATTTT. Protein product: CATSDRGGLAGPTDTQYF.

V and J are TRBV7-9 and TRBJ2-7, with 10 positions matching TRBD1. V lost 5 bases to trimming and J lost 7 bases; unmatched junction nucleotides: 17. The CDR3 runs 17 residues. From germline, CDR1 is SEHNR and CDR2 FQNEAQ (reference sequence). The CDR3 reads CASSRDLPGTGASEQYF. The DNA of the CDR3 is TGTGCCAGCAGCAGAGATCTCCCCGGGACAGGGGCAAGTGAGCAGTACTTC.

In its sample, this clonotype was seen a few times. V usage is TRBV11-2 and J usage is TRBJ1-6; no definite D call. Between the trimmed V and J ends, which lost 2 bases and 5 bases, there was a span of 7 bases. This CDR3 contains 14 residues. Per the germline V gene, CDR1 is SGHAT and CDR2 is FQNNGV. The CDR3 bases are TGTGCCAGCAGCTTAAAACTGGATAATTCACCCCTCCACTTT. Encoded protein: CASSLKLDNSPLHF.

The rearrangement links TRBV7-3 to TRBJ1-1, with a possible D match to TRBD1 (6 bases). Between the trimmed V and J ends, which lost 2 bases and 4 bases, there was a span of 8 bases. CDR3 length: 13 amino acids. Germline assignment: CDR1 SGHTA and CDR2 FQGTGA. Here the CDR3 DNA reads TGTGCCAGCAGCTTAGGGGGGCGCACTGAAGCTTTCTTT. Its protein product is CASSLGGRTEAFF.

The rearrangement uses TRBV27 and TRBJ1-5, with D uncertain. V lost 9 bases to trimming and J lost 0 bases, with 12 bases between them. Per germline, CDR1 MNHEY and CDR2 SMNVEV (reference sequence). This CDR3 is 14 amino acids long. The CDR3: CARKRPYSNQPQHF. For the CDR3, the DNA is TGTGCCAGAAAACGACCTTATAGCAATCAGCCCCAGCATTTT.

The chain combines TRBV7-2 with TRBJ1-1; no firm D call. This CDR3 is built from 14 residues. CDR1 and CDR2 from the germline V gene are SGHTA and FQGNSA. With 5 bases removed from V and 0 bases from J, the gap between germline ends came to 10 bases. CDR3 sequence reads: CASSGGRMNTEAFF. The CDR3 coding sequence is TGTGCCAGCAGCGGAGGCAGGATGAACACTGAAGCTTTCTTT.

This clonotype came up a few times. The chain couples TRBV7-2 to TRBJ1-2; D may be TRBD1 (6 bases). Trimming stripped 7 bases from V and 3 bases from J, with 18 bases between. From germline, CDR1 is SGHTA and CDR2 FQGNSA. The CDR3 extends over 15 amino acids. CDR3 DNA sequence: TGTGCCAGCACCTCCCGGGGGGGCTTAGACTATGGCTACACCTTC. Its protein is CASTSRGGLDYGYTF.

The chain uses TRBV2 and TRBJ2-1; 10 positions match TRBD1. TRBJ2-7 matches the DNA end more closely, so the J call is doubtful. Germline assignment: CDR1 SNHLY and CDR2 FYNNEI. The CDR3 is 14 amino acids. The CDR3 DNA follows: TGTGCCAGCAGGACAGGGGGCCGGGGTTACGAGCAGTACTTC. Translated: CASRTGGRGYEQYF.

J is TRBJ1-2 and V is TRBV15; tentatively, D is TRBD1 (6 bases). V was shortened by 3 bases and J by 1 base, with 21 bases between the two germline ends. In germline, CDR1 is LNHNV, CDR2 YYDKDF (reference sequence). The CDR3 loop spans 18 amino acids. As DNA, the CDR3 is TGTGCCACCAGCAGGAGACAGGCGGCCGAACTACGTAACTATGGCTACACCTTC. Its protein product is CATSRRQAAELRNYGYTF.

This chain connects TRBV20-1 to TRBJ1-2; unclear D gene. Per germline, CDR1 DFQATT and CDR2 SNEGSKA (reference sequence). V shed 3 bases and J shed 2 bases, with 10 bases lying between them. This CDR3 spans 13 amino acids. The CDR3 sequence is CSARVGSNYGYTF. The CDR3 region has the DNA TGCAGTGCTAGGGTAGGGTCAAACTATGGCTACACCTTC.

This chain uses TRBV18 with TRBJ1-1; maybe TRBD1 (5 bases). The CDR3 is made up of 13 amino acids. Between the trimmed V and J ends, which lost 3 bases and 10 bases, there was a span of 15 bases. CDR1 is KGHSH and CDR2 is LQKENI in the germline V gene. The CDR3 DNA reads TGTGCCAGCTCACCGGAGGAGGGGACCGGAGCTTTCTTT. Protein sequence: CASSPEEGTGAFF.

The chain uses TRBV7-8 and TRBJ1-6; 9 bases fit TRBD1. Trimming cost V 2 bases and J 6 bases; bases outside gene matches: 5. This CDR3 contains 16 residues. Per germline, CDR1 SGHVS and CDR2 FQNEAQ. CDR3 amino acids: CASSLSTGGGNSPLHF. As DNA, the CDR3 is TGTGCCAGCAGCTTAAGTACAGGGGGCGGTAATTCACCCCTCCACTTT.

The chain links TRBV7-2 to TRBJ1-2; TRBD1 matches at 9 bases. V lost 5 bases, J lost 7 bases, and 8 bases stayed unmatched. This CDR3 region has 14 residues. The V gene's germline CDR1 is SGHTA and CDR2 FQGNSA. This CDR3 reads CASSVPGTGSGYTF. The CDR3 DNA reads TGTGCCAGCAGCGTACCCGGGACAGGGAGTGGCTACACCTTC.

The genes are TRBV19 and TRBJ2-3, with 14 nucleotides matching TRBD2. The CDR3 is 19 amino acids. V trimming: 4 bases; J trimming: 0 bases; junction bases outside the gene matches: 9. The germline CDR1 and CDR2 sequences are LNHDA and SQIVND (reference sequence). CDR3 loop: CASSTDGTSGGASTDTQYF. CDR3 bases: TGTGCCAGTAGTACAGACGGGACTAGCGGGGGAGCTAGCACAGATACGCAGTATTTT.

The chain has TRBV6-1 and TRBJ1-6; TRBD1 matches at 7 bases. The CDR3 length is 18 residues. Germline trimming cut 7 bases from V and 4 bases from J; bases unmatched to any gene: 16. Germline-derived CDR1 and CDR2 are MNHNS and SASEGT. The CDR3 DNA is TGTGCCAGCACCTATGGGGGATGGACAGGAGAATATAATTCACCCCTCCACTTT. Encoded protein: CASTYGGWTGEYNSPLHF.

Written as DNA, the CDR3 is TGTGCCAGCAGCCGGGATCCTCTTAACTATGGCTACACCTTC. Its protein is CASSRDPLNYGYTF. The J gene is TRBJ1-2, the V gene TRBV25-1, with unresolved D. Per germline, CDR1 MGHDK and CDR2 SYGVNS. V was trimmed by 6 bases and J by 1 base, leaving 12 bases between them. The CDR3 sequence is 14 residues long.

This clonotype has just a few counts. The chain joins TRBV20-1 to TRBJ2-5, with unresolved D. CDR1 and CDR2 (germline): DFQATT, SNEGSKA (reference sequence). This CDR3 has 15 amino acids. The V end lost 1 base, the J end lost 1 base, and 13 bases lay between the germline ends. In nucleotides, the CDR3 is TGCAGTGCTAGAGCCGGCCTACCCGCCCAAGAGACCCAGTACTTC. This encodes CSARAGLPAQETQYF.

There are a few counts of this clonotype. The CDR3 sequence: CASSPTGGGTEAFF. In DNA, the CDR3 is TGTGCCAGCAGCCCGACAGGGGGAGGCACTGAAGCTTTCTTT. V is TRBV7-9 and J is TRBJ1-1; TRBD1 aligns across 9 bases. This CDR3 is 14 amino acids long. From germline, CDR1 is SEHNR and CDR2 FQNEAQ (reference sequence). V lost 5 bases, J lost 4 bases, and 5 bases stayed unmatched.

The chain is built from TRBV11-2 and TRBJ2-2; 9 nucleotides agree with TRBD1. V lost 5 bases and J lost 5; bases outside the gene matches: 9. The CDR3 is 16 residues long. The germline CDR1 and CDR2 sequences are SGHAT and FQNNGV. The CDR3 DNA reads TGTGCCAGCAGCATCAGGACAGGGGTCGAGACCGGGGAGCTGTTTTTT. Residues: CASSIRTGVETGELFF. Full variable domain (remainder filled in from reference TRBV11-2 and TRBJ2-2): EAGVAQSPRYKIIEKRQSVAFWCNPISGHATLYWYQQILGQGPKLLIQFQNNGVVDDSQLPKDRFSAERLKGVDSTLKIQPAKLEDSAVYLCASSIRTGVETGELFFGEGSRLTVL.

This clonotype came up a few times. The rearrangement links TRBV4-2 to TRBJ2-6; D call uncertain. V was cut by 4 bases and J by 0 bases, with 10 bases left in between. Germline V CDR1 and CDR2: LGHNA, YNFKEQ. This CDR3 spans 16 amino acids. The CDR3, as DNA: TGTGCCAGCAGCCCCTATGCTGTCTCTGGGGCCAACGTCCTGACTTTC. It encodes CASSPYAVSGANVLTF.

The rearrangement joins TRBV7-9 to TRBJ1-2, with 10 bases fitting TRBD1. J lost 8 bases, V lost 3 bases, and 6 bases had no gene match. The CDR3 is 14 residues long. CDR1 SEHNR and CDR2 FQNEAQ come from the germline V gene (reference sequence). This chain's CDR3 is CASSLPGTGEGYTF. The CDR3 nucleotides are TGTGCCAGCAGCTTGCCCGGGACAGGGGAAGGCTACACCTTC.

V is TRBV2 and J is TRBJ1-2; D is unclear. The germline V gene encodes CDR1 SNHLY and CDR2 FYNNEI. V shed 6 bases and J shed 1 base, with 12 bases lying between them. The CDR3 covers 14 residues. CDR3 sequence (DNA): TGTGCCAGCAGCATGACCCTCGTTAACTATGGCTACACCTTC. Protein: CASSMTLVNYGYTF.